The 32 T cell receptor beta chains listed next were all sequenced from one sample in a study of cytomegalovirus exposure and HLA in healthy donors. TCRdb's table, derived via immunoSEQ multiplex PCR, lists solely in-frame clones and lacks some. This table has around 150,000 clones, approximately 87% appearing once. The material sequenced was PBMCs. Receptors originate from a woman aged 25-40 years in good health and CMV-seronegative.

The chain is built from TRBV14 and TRBJ2-4; a possible D gene is TRBD1 (6 bases). From germline, CDR1 is SGHDN and CDR2 FVKESK. This CDR3 spans 15 amino acids. Trimming stripped 4 bases from V and 4 bases from J, with 14 bases between. The CDR3 sequence: CASSLTGSYKNIQYF. In DNA, the CDR3 is TGTGCCAGCAGCCTAACAGGGAGTTATAAAAACATTCAGTACTTC. The full variable domain, rest sourced from reference TRBV14 and TRBJ2-4, is EAGVTQFPSHSVIEKGQTVTLRCDPISGHDNLYWYRRVMGKEIKFLLHFVKESKQDESGMPNNRFLAERTGGTYSTLKVQPAELEDSGVYFCASSLTGSYKNIQYFGAGTRLSVL.

The rearrangement joins TRBV4-2 to TRBJ2-7, with D unclear. V lost 4 bases and J lost 0, with 7 bases in between. Germline assignment: CDR1 LGHNA and CDR2 YNFKEQ. The CDR3 spans 13 residues. The CDR3 sequence: CASSLYSSYEQYF. The CDR3 region has the DNA TGTGCCAGCAGCCTATACAGCTCCTACGAGCAGTACTTC.

The genes are TRBV27 and TRBJ2-7; TRBD1 is a possible D gene (5 bases). V lost 3 bases, J lost 0 bases, and 9 bases lay in between. CDR1 and CDR2 (germline): MNHEY, SMNVEV (reference sequence). The CDR3 runs to 14 residues. CDR3 in DNA: TGTGCCAGCAGTTTCGGGCAGGGCTCCTACGAGCAGTACTTC. It yields the protein CASSFGQGSYEQYF.

V gene TRBV5-1 combines with J gene TRBJ2-7; TRBD2 matches at 13 bases. CDR3 size: 16 residues. CDR1 and CDR2 from the germline V gene are SGHRS and YFSETQ. With 4 bases clipped from V and 6 bases from J, the junction kept 10 bases outside the gene matches. The CDR3 region is CASSPKGTSGVPEQYF. The CDR3 DNA reads TGCGCCAGCAGCCCTAAGGGGACTAGCGGGGTTCCCGAGCAGTACTTC.

The chain uses TRBV4-3 and TRBJ1-4; no reliable D call. The V gene lost 1 base and the J gene lost 5 bases, with 8 bases spanning the gap. CDR1 LGHNA and CDR2 YSLEER come from the germline V gene. There are 14 residues in the CDR3. DNA for the CDR3: TGCGCCAGCAGCCAAGTTGGGAGGAATGAAAAACTGTTTTTT. It yields the protein CASSQVGRNEKLFF.

This rearrangement joins TRBV2 to TRBJ2-2, with TRBD2 as a possible D gene (7 bases). Germline values: CDR1 SNHLY, CDR2 FYNNEI. V was clipped by 7 bases and J by 7 bases, with 22 bases between them. The CDR3 covers 16 residues. Here the CDR3 reads CASNPTSRKGVGELFF. The CDR3 DNA follows: TGTGCCAGCAACCCGACTAGCCGGAAGGGGGTCGGGGAGCTGTTTTTT.

The rearrangement joins TRBV2 to TRBJ1-2, with a tentative D call TRBD1 (5 bases). V was pared by 5 bases and J by 2 bases, with 18 bases between. The CDR3 spans 16 residues. Germline CDR1 and CDR2: SNHLY and FYNNEI. The CDR3 nucleotides are TGTGCCAGCAGTCTAGGGCGGCAGGGAGGGAACTATGGCTACACCTTC. Amino acids: CASSLGRQGGNYGYTF.

This sequence joins TRBV25-1 and TRBJ2-7, with 10 nucleotides matching TRBD1. The V gene's germline CDR1 is MGHDK and CDR2 SYGVNS. This CDR3 spans 13 amino acids. Germline trimming cut 6 bases from V and 5 bases from J; bases unmatched to any gene: 4. CDR3 coding DNA: TGTGCCAGCAGAGACAGGGGGCTTGACGAGCAGTACTTC. As protein: CASRDRGLDEQYF.

This sequence joins TRBV28 and TRBJ2-7; possible D gene TRBD1, 6 bases. The ends were cut back, 6 bases at V and 2 bases at J, with 11 bases in the middle. This CDR3 comprises 13 residues. CDR1 and CDR2 from the germline V gene are MDHEN and SYDVKM. CDR3 sequence reads: CASRIGQPYEQYF. In DNA, the CDR3 is TGTGCCAGCAGGATCGGACAGCCCTACGAGCAGTACTTC.

V and J are TRBV28 and TRBJ2-7, with no clear D. The CDR3 runs to 12 residues. Germline V gene sequence: CDR1 MDHEN, CDR2 SYDVKM. V lost 6 bases and J lost 7, with 13 bases in between. The CDR3: CASSLSTGEQYF. The CDR3 bases are TGTGCCAGCAGCCTTTCTACTGGGGAGCAGTACTTC.

The chain uses TRBV9 and TRBJ2-7; tentative D call: TRBD2 (6 bases). V gave up 5 bases and J gave up 2 bases, with 17 bases separating them. The CDR3 consists of 15 residues. Germline CDR1 and CDR2: SGDLS and YYNGEE. CDR3: CASSSQSGLTYEQYF. Written as DNA, the CDR3 is TGTGCCAGCAGTTCCCAATCGGGACTCACCTACGAGCAGTACTTC.

The chain uses TRBV28 and TRBJ1-4; the D is unclear. Deletions cut 3 bases from V and 12 bases from J, with 11 bases between. This CDR3 has 12 residues. Germline CDR1 reads MDHEN; CDR2 reads SYDVKM. For the CDR3, the DNA is TGTGCCAGCAGTTTCGCTCTTGGGGAACTGTTTTTT. It yields the protein CASSFALGELFF.

The V gene is TRBV7-8, the J gene TRBJ2-2; D not resolved. This CDR3 region has 14 residues. The germline V gene encodes CDR1 SGHVS and CDR2 FQNEAQ. V was pared by 1 base and J by 9 bases, with 12 bases between. The CDR3 loop is CASSLGTLPWELFF. The CDR3 coding sequence is TGTGCCAGCAGCTTAGGGACCCTACCCTGGGAGCTGTTTTTT.

The chain employs TRBV6-5 and TRBJ1-1; no definite D call. Germline-derived CDR1 and CDR2 are MNHEY and SVGAGI. Between the trimmed V and J ends, which lost 6 bases and 6 bases, there was a span of 20 bases. The CDR3 extends over 15 amino acids. CDR3: CASRYGPPFSSEAFF. CDR3 nucleotides: TGTGCCAGCAGGTACGGTCCGCCCTTCTCCTCTGAAGCTTTCTTT.

This clone was seen once. This sequence joins TRBV7-3 and TRBJ2-5; TRBD1 is a possible D gene (6 bases). The CDR3 totals 13 residues. Trimming took off 5 bases at V and 0 bases at J, with 7 bases between the two ends. Per germline, CDR1 SGHTA and CDR2 FQGTGA. The chain's CDR3 is CASSRTDQETQYF. The CDR3 region has the DNA TGTGCCAGCAGCAGGACAGACCAAGAGACCCAGTACTTC. The full variable domain, rest sourced from reference TRBV7-3 and TRBJ2-5, is GAGVSQTPSNKVTEKGKYVELRCDPISGHTALYWYRQSLGQGPEFLIYFQGTGAADDSGLPNDRFFAVRPEGSVSTLKIQRTERGDSAVYLCASSRTDQETQYFGPGTRLLVL.

The gene calls are TRBV30 and TRBJ1-4, with D possibly being TRBD1 (5 bases). CDR3 length: 13 amino acids. Germline CDR1 reads GTSNPN; CDR2 reads SVGIG (reference sequence). Trimming removed 0 bases at V and 8 bases at J, with 10 bases between. The CDR3 DNA follows: TGTGCCTGGAGTGTACGATCAGGGGAAAAACTGTTTTTT. Protein product: CAWSVRSGEKLFF.

This clone appeared once. The V gene is TRBV7-2, the J gene TRBJ1-1; D not resolved. The germline CDR1 and CDR2 sequences are SGHTA and FQGNSA. The CDR3 contains 14 residues. V was pared by 2 bases and J by 1 base, with 8 bases between. The CDR3 nucleotides read TGTGCCAGCAGCTTACCCCTAGAGAACACTGAAGCTTTCTTT. Amino acid sequence: CASSLPLENTEAFF.

CDR3 sequence reads: CASSIAVASVTIFKFF. The CDR3, as DNA: TGTGCCAGTAGTATAGCCGTAGCCTCTGTGACAATCTTCAAGTTCTTC. The chain recombines TRBV19 with TRBJ2-1; no clear D. V gave up 1 base and J gave up 14 bases, with 24 bases separating them. Germline-derived CDR1 and CDR2 are LNHDA and SQIVND (reference sequence). This CDR3 comprises 16 residues.

The chain is built from TRBV7-9 and TRBJ2-3, with 14 bases identical to TRBD2. From germline, CDR1 is SEHNR and CDR2 FQNEAQ (reference sequence). This CDR3 is 15 amino acids long. The J segment lost 10 bases and the V segment lost 5 bases, leaving 8 bases of the junction unmatched. The CDR3 here is CASSLGTSGSEAQYF. The DNA of the CDR3 is TGTGCCAGCAGCCTCGGGACTAGCGGGAGTGAGGCGCAGTATTTT.

The rearrangement joins TRBV4-3 to TRBJ1-4; a weak D match, TRBD1 (6 bases). The CDR3 covers 15 residues. V gave up 2 bases and J gave up 7 bases, with 14 bases separating them. The germline CDR1 and CDR2 sequences are LGHNA and YSLEER. The CDR3 reads CASSQRPGASEKLFF. CDR3 sequence (DNA): TGCGCCAGCAGCCAAAGACCGGGGGCCTCTGAAAAACTGTTTTTT.

The chain is built from TRBV9 and TRBJ1-6; D unclear. Trimming pared 0 bases from V and 7 bases from J, leaving 14 bases between. The CDR3 runs 16 residues. CDR1 and CDR2 from the germline V gene are SGDLS and YYNGEE. The CDR3 nucleotides are TGTGCCAGCAGCGTAGGGTCGGGCCCTGAAAATTCACCCCTCCACTTT. Translated, it gives CASSVGSGPENSPLHF.

The J gene is TRBJ2-1, the V gene TRBV7-2, with 8 positions matching TRBD2. From germline, CDR1 is SGHTA and CDR2 FQGNSA. The trim removed 1 base at V and 2 bases at J, leaving 4 bases unmatched. This CDR3 is built from 16 residues. DNA for the CDR3: TGTGCCAGCAGCTTAGACTCGCGGGGGGCCTACAATGAGCAGTTCTTC. As protein: CASSLDSRGAYNEQFF.

The J gene is TRBJ2-7, the V gene TRBV7-6, with 8 bases fitting TRBD1. CDR1 is SGHVS and CDR2 is FNYEAQ in the germline V gene. The CDR3 runs 14 residues. The V and J ends lost 5 bases and 2 bases, in that order; junction bases with no gene match: 5. The CDR3: CASSTGQGAYEQYF. The DNA of the CDR3 is TGTGCCAGCAGCACCGGACAGGGTGCCTACGAGCAGTACTTC. Variable domain in full (rest from reference TRBV7-6 and TRBJ2-7): GAGVSQSPRYKVTKRGQDVALRCDPISGHVSLYWYRQALGQGPEFLTYFNYEAQQDKSGLPNDRFSAERPEGSISTLTIQRTEQRDSAMYRCASSTGQGAYEQYFGPGTRLTVT.

V and J are TRBV9 and TRBJ1-2; the D is unclear. The V and J ends lost 3 bases and 7 bases respectively, with 10 bases between them. Germline V CDR1 and CDR2: SGDLS, YYNGEE. The length of the CDR3 is 12 residues. Written as DNA, the CDR3 is TGTGCCAGCAGCGGACCTCTGGCTGGCTACACCTTC. Translating gives CASSGPLAGYTF.

The chain has TRBV2 and TRBJ2-7; TRBD1 matches 11 bases. Germline CDR1 and CDR2: SNHLY and FYNNEI. The CDR3 length is 13 residues. V shed 7 bases and J 4 bases; nucleotides not matched to a gene: 3. The CDR3 coding sequence is TGTGCCAGCACAGGACAGGGGGCATACGAGCAGTACTTC. It specifies CASTGQGAYEQYF. The variable domain in full, with the rest retrieved from reference TRBV2 and TRBJ2-7, is EPEVTQTPSHQVTQMGQEVILRCVPISNHLYFYWYRQILGQKVEFLVSFYNNEISEKSEIFDDQFSVERPDGSNFTLKIRSTKLEDSAMYFCASTGQGAYEQYFGPGTRLTVT.

The rearrangement links TRBV28 to TRBJ2-7; the match to TRBD2 covers 7 bases. Per the germline V gene, CDR1 is MDHEN and CDR2 is SYDVKM. V lost 5 bases, J lost 5 bases, and 15 bases stayed unmatched. CDR3 length: 16 residues. The CDR3 coding sequence is TGTGCCAGCAGTCCCCCAGGAGGGAGGGCCTGGAACGAGCAGTACTTC. Translated, it gives CASSPPGGRAWNEQYF.

This sequence joins TRBV7-9 and TRBJ1-1; no definite D call. Germline CDR1 reads SEHNR; CDR2 reads FQNEAQ (reference sequence). V was trimmed by 5 bases and J by 2 bases, leaving 15 bases between them. The CDR3 is 15 amino acids. The CDR3 region is CASSAPGRLNTEAFF. DNA of the CDR3: TGTGCCAGCAGCGCCCCCGGACGACTCAACACTGAAGCTTTCTTT.

The CDR3 nucleotides are TGTGCCAGTACCGCGAGAGGGGCAGGTGGCTACACCTTC. It encodes CASTARGAGGYTF. The rearrangement uses TRBV19 and TRBJ1-2, with a tentative D call TRBD1 (5 bases). V gave up 7 bases and J gave up 7 bases, with 16 bases separating them. Germline V gene lookup returns CDR1 LNHDA and CDR2 SQIVND (reference sequence). The CDR3 spans 13 residues.

V is TRBV30 and J is TRBJ2-1, with 12 bases lining up with TRBD2. CDR3 size: 17 residues. The germline CDR1 and CDR2 sequences are GTSNPN and SVGIG (reference sequence). V shed 1 base, J shed 5 bases, and the junction held 9 bases outside the gene matches. Written as DNA, the CDR3 is TGTGCCTGGAGTGCCGTTTTTACTAGCGGGAGGAACAATGAGCAGTTCTTC. It codes for CAWSAVFTSGRNNEQFF. The variable domain in full, with the rest retrieved from reference TRBV30 and TRBJ2-1, is SQTIHQWPATLVQPVGSPLSLECTVEGTSNPNLYWYRQAAGRGLQLLFYSVGIGQISSEVPQNLSASRPQDRQFILSSKKLLLSDSGFYLCAWSAVFTSGRNNEQFFGPGTRLTVL.

The chain carries TRBV7-6 and TRBJ1-1; 8 bases align to TRBD1. Germline CDR1 SGHVS, CDR2 FNYEAQ. V shed 1 base and J 4 bases; nucleotides not matched to a gene: 5. This CDR3 has 15 residues. In nucleotides, the CDR3 is TGTGCCAGCAGCTTAGGGTCAGACAGGGGCACTGAAGCTTTCTTT. This gives the protein CASSLGSDRGTEAFF.

This chain connects TRBV4-3 to TRBJ1-4, with D possibly being TRBD1 (6 bases). Trimming stripped 4 bases from V and 4 bases from J, with 13 bases between. CDR1 is LGHNA, CDR2 YSLEER, per germline. CDR3 length: 15 amino acids. DNA of the CDR3: TGCGCCAGCAGCCCCCGGGGGCGCGGTAATGAAAAACTGTTTTTT. It codes for CASSPRGRGNEKLFF.

V is TRBV10-2 and J is TRBJ1-1, with a weak D call TRBD1 (5 bases). The CDR3 runs 14 residues. Germline CDR1 and CDR2: WSHSY and SAAADI. Trimming stripped 6 bases from V and 4 bases from J, with 15 bases between. Written as DNA, the CDR3 is TGCGCCAGCAGAATCGGGGGTGTTAGCACTGAAGCTTTCTTT. Encoded protein: CASRIGGVSTEAFF.